The 31 T cell receptor beta chains below were found in one sample sequenced in a study of cytomegalovirus exposure and HLA in healthy donors (dated by TCRdb to 2017 to 2019). The library was obtained by the immunoSEQ multiplex PCR assay. For the multiplex PCR, a mixture combining 60 forward primers for TCR Vbeta segments and 13 reverse primers for TCR Jbeta segments was used. The immuneACCESS repertoire file appears here via TCRdb, limited to in-frame rearrangements. These files lack a portion of the clones; in checked studies, under half of the deficit traces to unresolved V genes, and the cause of the others is not known. The sample table contains 110,000 to 150,000 clones; only one count was recorded for about 76% of them. Clones ranked in the top ten supply 3% to 4.5% of the sample. Sample: PBMCs. The receptors come from a male donor in good health and CMV-seronegative.

The CDR3 is CASSIDGSRGAEAFF. For the CDR3, the DNA is TGTGCCAGTAGTATAGATGGTAGCCGGGGAGCTGAAGCTTTCTTT. The J gene is TRBJ1-1, the V gene TRBV19; D is ambiguous. Trimming left V 0 bases short and J 6 bases short, with 14 bases between. CDR1 is LNHDA and CDR2 is SQIVND in the germline V gene (reference sequence). The CDR3 runs to 15 residues.

The genes are TRBV28 and TRBJ1-2, with TRBD1 matching over 9 bases. This CDR3 has 15 amino acids. Trimming at V came to 5 bases and at J to 0 bases, leaving 4 bases not matched to a gene. Germline assignment: CDR1 MDHEN and CDR2 SYDVKM. CDR3 bases: TGTGCCAGCAGTACTACAGGGGGCTCTAACTATGGCTACACCTTC. Amino acid sequence: CASSTTGGSNYGYTF.

This chain links TRBV6-6 with TRBJ1-1; D is unresolved. Deletions cut 1 base from V and 5 bases from J, with 14 bases between. Per the germline V gene, CDR1 is MNHNY and CDR2 is SVGAGI (reference sequence). The CDR3 is made up of 15 amino acids. The CDR3 DNA reads as TGTGCCAGCAGTTACTTACGGAGCATCCGAACTGAAGCTTTCTTT. It yields the protein CASSYLRSIRTEAFF.

The chain uses TRBV21-1 and TRBJ1-1. TRBV21-1 is a known pseudogene. This CDR3 has 15 residues. CDR3 coding DNA: TGTGCCAGGGTTCTACTTATGGAGGGGAACACTGAAGCTTTCTTT. This translates into CARVLLMEGNTEAFF.

The rearrangement uses TRBV4-1 and TRBJ2-3; 11 bases line up with TRBD2. The CDR3 is 15 amino acids. With 6 bases clipped from V and 0 bases from J, the junction kept 2 bases outside the gene matches. Germline V CDR1 and CDR2: MGHRA, YSYEKL. The CDR3 sequence is CASRRLAGSTDTQYF. CDR3 nucleotide sequence: TGCGCCAGCAGACGACTAGCGGGGAGCACAGATACGCAGTATTTT.

The chain carries TRBV2 and TRBJ2-7; TRBD2 matches 9 bases. The germline V gene encodes CDR1 SNHLY and CDR2 FYNNEI. The ends lost 5 bases at V and 3 bases at J; junction bases unmatched: 11. The CDR3 runs 16 residues. The CDR3 is CASSSRRLADVYEQYF. Written as DNA, the CDR3 is TGTGCCAGCAGTTCCAGACGACTAGCGGACGTCTACGAGCAGTACTTC.

The V and J genes are TRBV10-2 and TRBJ1-6; D might be TRBD1 (6 bases). V lost 3 bases, J lost 6 bases, and 12 bases lay in between. This CDR3 is 15 amino acids long. The germline V gene encodes CDR1 WSHSY and CDR2 SAAADI. CDR3 bases: TGCGCCAGCAGTGAAGGCGGGGGGCCTAATTCACCCCTCCACTTT. It specifies CASSEGGGPNSPLHF.

This clone was seen only a few times. The chain carries TRBV2 and TRBJ2-3; no firm D call. Germline values: CDR1 SNHLY, CDR2 FYNNEI. The CDR3 is 13 residues long. The ends were cut back, 1 base at V and 2 bases at J, with 4 bases in the middle. The CDR3 nucleotides are TGTGCCAGCAGTGAAGAGCACACAGATACGCAGTATTTT. Its translation is CASSEEHTDTQYF. The full variable domain, rest sourced from reference TRBV2 and TRBJ2-3, is EPEVTQTPSHQVTQMGQEVILRCVPISNHLYFYWYRQILGQKVEFLVSFYNNEISEKSEIFDDQFSVERPDGSNFTLKIRSTKLEDSAMYFCASSEEHTDTQYFGPGTRLTVL.

V is TRBV7-3 and J is TRBJ2-1; D might be TRBD2 (5 bases). V dropped 3 bases and J dropped 6 bases, with 21 bases sitting between them. This CDR3 has 17 amino acids. CDR1 SGHTA and CDR2 FQGTGA come from the germline V gene. The CDR3 region is CASSLGGGLASSNEQFF. For the CDR3, the DNA is TGTGCCAGCAGCTTGGGTGGTGGACTGGCTAGCTCCAATGAGCAGTTCTTC.

The rearrangement uses TRBV19 and TRBJ1-2; TRBD1 might be the D (5 bases). V was pared by 3 bases and J by 6 bases, with 17 bases between. Germline CDR1 LNHDA, CDR2 SQIVND (reference sequence). The length of the CDR3 is 15 residues. The CDR3 sequence: CASSMIDWTSDGYTF. Written as DNA, the CDR3 is TGTGCCAGTAGTATGATAGATTGGACATCGGATGGCTACACCTTC.

The genes are TRBV5-1 and TRBJ2-7, with 9 bases that match TRBD1. The CDR3 is 15 amino acids. The V segment lost 5 bases and the J segment 5 bases; nucleotides outside the gene matches: 11. Germline assignment: CDR1 SGHRS and CDR2 YFSETQ. DNA of the CDR3: TGCGCCAGCAGATCGGGACAGGGAATCTACGACGAGCAGTACTTC. Its protein product is CASRSGQGIYDEQYF.

This clone showed up just a few times. CDR3 sequence: CASSWIPGTGGEQYF. The CDR3 DNA reads as TGCGCCAGCAGCTGGATCCCCGGGACAGGAGGCGAGCAGTACTTC. The rearrangement uses TRBV5-1 and TRBJ2-7; 8 positions agree with TRBD1. Germline V gives CDR1 SGHRS, CDR2 YFSETQ. There are 15 residues in the CDR3. V was clipped by 3 bases and J by 6 bases; unmatched bases: 11. Filled out from reference TRBV5-1 and TRBJ2-7, the complete variable domain reads KAGVTQTPRYLIKTRGQQVTLSCSPISGHRSVSWYQQTPGQGLQFLFEYFSETQRNKGNFPGRFSGRQFSNSRSEMNVSTLELGDSALYLCASSWIPGTGGEQYFGPGTRLTVT.

This clone was seen more than once but under ten times. The chain couples TRBV6-1 to TRBJ1-2; 9 bases align to TRBD1. V lost 4 bases, J lost 3 bases, and 6 bases stayed unmatched. This CDR3 comprises 15 residues. The germline gives CDR1 MNHNS, CDR2 SASEGT. The CDR3 coding sequence is TGTGCCAGCAGTGCAGTGACAGGGGGTGACTATGGCTACACCTTC. Protein sequence: CASSAVTGGDYGYTF.

The rearrangement uses TRBV11-2 and TRBJ2-1; 10 bases line up with TRBD2. Losses at the gene ends were 0 bases for V and 6 bases for J; bases not matched to a gene: 8. Per the germline V gene, CDR1 is SGHAT and CDR2 is FQNNGV. The CDR3 is 17 residues long. This chain's CDR3 is CASSLEGLAGVGNEQFF. The DNA of the CDR3 is TGTGCCAGCAGCTTAGAAGGGCTAGCGGGAGTTGGCAATGAGCAGTTCTTC.

The V call is TRBV5-1, the J call TRBJ2-3, with 7 bases lining up with TRBD2. The V segment lost 4 bases and the J segment 4 bases; nucleotides outside the gene matches: 12. The germline CDR1 and CDR2 sequences are SGHRS and YFSETQ. CDR3 length: 16 residues. This CDR3 is CASSQRDRALADTQYF. The CDR3 nucleotides read TGCGCCAGCAGCCAGCGGGACCGAGCCTTGGCAGATACGCAGTATTTT.

In this sample, this clone turned up once. J is TRBJ2-1 and V is TRBV7-3; 8 nucleotides match TRBD2. CDR3 length: 14 residues. The V and J ends lost 5 bases and 7 bases, in that order; junction bases with no gene match: 7. CDR1 and CDR2 from the germline V gene are SGHTA and FQGTGA. DNA for the CDR3: TGTGCCAGCAGCCCGCCGGGACTAGGGAATGAGCAGTTCTTC. It codes for CASSPPGLGNEQFF.

This chain uses TRBV5-1 with TRBJ2-7, with 16 bases matching TRBD2. The germline V gene has CDR1 SGHRS and CDR2 YFSETQ. CDR3 length: 17 residues. Trimming removed 5 bases from V and 7 bases from J; junction bases left unmatched: 12. The CDR3 sequence is CASSRPGLAGGPREQYF. As DNA, the CDR3 is TGCGCCAGCAGTCGTCCGGGACTAGCGGGAGGGCCCCGGGAGCAGTACTTC.

This clone was observed a few times. The chain links TRBV4-1 to TRBJ2-2; TRBD2 agrees at 13 bases. The V gene end was trimmed by 1 base and the J gene end by 8 bases; junction bases not matched to a gene: 4. CDR3 length: 16 amino acids. Germline CDR1 MGHRA, CDR2 YSYEKL. CDR3 in DNA: TGCGCCAGCAGCCAAGGCGGACTAGCGGGAGTGGGGGAGCTGTTTTTT. Residues: CASSQGGLAGVGELFF.

The chain uses TRBV6-5 and TRBJ1-2; TRBD1 agrees at 7 bases. V lost 6 bases to trimming and J lost 0 bases; unmatched junction nucleotides: 7. The germline V gene encodes CDR1 MNHEY and CDR2 SVGAGI. This CDR3 contains 15 residues. The CDR3 region is CASSPPGQPNYGYTF. The CDR3 nucleotides are TGTGCCAGCAGCCCTCCGGGACAGCCTAACTATGGCTACACCTTC.

The chain carries TRBV6-5 and TRBJ2-3; D may be TRBD2 (5 bases). The germline CDR1 and CDR2 sequences are MNHEY and SVGAGI. The ends were cut back, 0 bases at V and 14 bases at J, with 18 bases in the middle. The CDR3 spans 14 residues. CDR3 sequence: CASSYSGGRKLWYF. The CDR3 nucleotides are TGTGCCAGCAGTTACTCAGGCGGGCGCAAATTATGGTATTTT.

This clone was found once. The V gene is TRBV6-5, the J gene TRBJ2-3; 7 positions agree with TRBD2. Germline V gene data show CDR1 as MNHEY and CDR2 as SVGAGI. The CDR3 is made up of 14 amino acids. Trimming removed 6 bases from V and 4 bases from J; junction bases left unmatched: 7. The CDR3 spells CASRQAGRADTQYF. As DNA, the CDR3 is TGTGCCAGCAGGCAAGCGGGACGCGCAGATACGCAGTATTTT.

This clone was recorded only once. The J gene is TRBJ2-7, the V gene TRBV7-2; the match to TRBD2 covers 8 bases. The CDR3 extends over 15 amino acids. Germline V gives CDR1 SGHTA, CDR2 FQGNSA. V gave up 3 bases and J gave up 0 bases; unmatched junction bases: 4. The CDR3 bases are TGTGCCAGCAGCTTGGCTAGCGGGTACTCCTACGAGCAGTACTTC. Its protein product is CASSLASGYSYEQYF.

This clone was seen only a few times. DNA of the CDR3: TGTGCCAGCTCACTCAGCGCTGACTATAATTCACCCCTCCACTTT. Translated, it gives CASSLSADYNSPLHF. The genes are TRBV18 and TRBJ1-6; D is ambiguous. Deletions cut 4 bases from V and 3 bases from J, with 10 bases between. Germline-derived CDR1 and CDR2 are KGHSH and LQKENI. CDR3 length: 15 amino acids.

This chain joins TRBV2 and TRBJ2-3; the D gene is possibly TRBD2 (6 bases). Germline CDR1 reads SNHLY; CDR2 reads FYNNEI. This CDR3 comprises 13 residues. With 10 bases removed from V and 1 base from J, the gap between germline ends came to 12 bases. CDR3 loop: CAIWREGTDTQYF. CDR3 DNA: TGTGCCATCTGGAGGGAAGGCACAGATACGCAGTATTTT.

The rearrangement joins TRBV9 to TRBJ2-3; no clear D. CDR1 and CDR2 from the germline V gene are SGDLS and YYNGEE. Between the trimmed V and J ends, which lost 0 bases and 2 bases, there was a span of 10 bases. CDR3 length: 15 residues. CDR3 in DNA: TGTGCCAGCAGCGTAGAACCAACTCACACAGATACGCAGTATTTT. It is translated as CASSVEPTHTDTQYF.

The chain couples TRBV30 to TRBJ2-5, with 8 nucleotides matching TRBD2. Per the germline V gene, CDR1 is GTSNPN and CDR2 is SVGIG (reference sequence). The ends lost 1 base at V and 6 bases at J; junction bases unmatched: 7. This CDR3 contains 14 residues. The CDR3 reads CAWSGQGLGKTQYF. The DNA of the CDR3 is TGTGCCTGGAGTGGCCAGGGACTAGGAAAGACCCAGTACTTC.

This chain connects TRBV6-1 to TRBJ2-5; D may be TRBD1 (5 bases). The end of the DNA is better explained by TRBJ2-7, so the J call may be wrong. The CDR3 spans 14 residues. Germline loops: CDR1 MNHNS, CDR2 SASEGT. The CDR3 loop is CASTHPDTIYEQYF. CDR3 coding DNA: TGTGCCAGCACTCACCCGGACACCATATACGAGCAGTACTTC.

The rearrangement uses TRBV7-2 and TRBJ2-1; 10 bases are a match to TRBD1. This CDR3 is 15 amino acids long. V trimming: 8 bases; J trimming: 5 bases; junction bases outside the gene matches: 9. CDR1 is SGHTA and CDR2 is FQGNSA in the germline V gene. The CDR3 sequence is CASGLGQGVDNEQFF. The CDR3 nucleotides read TGTGCCAGCGGACTAGGACAGGGGGTAGACAATGAGCAGTTCTTC.

The chain recombines TRBV6-5 with TRBJ2-7, with 11 bases that match TRBD1. The CDR3 runs to 15 residues. The J segment lost 5 bases and the V segment lost 6 bases, leaving 9 bases of the junction unmatched. Germline V CDR1 and CDR2: MNHEY, SVGAGI. The CDR3 protein is CASRSLGTGGDEQYF. CDR3 nucleotide sequence: TGTGCCAGCAGATCCCTCGGGACAGGGGGTGACGAGCAGTACTTC.

The chain is built from TRBV13 and TRBJ1-5; TRBD1 might be the D (5 bases). The germline gives CDR1 PRHDT, CDR2 FYEKMQ (reference sequence). V dropped 0 bases and J dropped 7 bases, with 13 bases sitting between them. The CDR3 length is 15 residues. For the CDR3, the DNA is TGTGCCAGCAGCTTAGGGGCAGGGCTGGGGCAGCCCCAGCATTTT. Its translation is CASSLGAGLGQPQHF.

The rearrangement links TRBV27 to TRBJ2-2; weak D call: TRBD2 (6 bases). Trimming left V 5 bases short and J 6 bases short, with 16 bases between. CDR3 length: 15 amino acids. Germline CDR1 MNHEY, CDR2 SMNVEV (reference sequence). The CDR3 sequence is CASSARDLPSGELFF. The CDR3 bases are TGTGCCAGCAGTGCCCGGGACTTACCTTCCGGGGAGCTGTTTTTT.